This is a list of T cell receptor beta chains from one sample in a study of cytomegalovirus exposure and HLA in healthy donors. The table came from immunoSEQ multiplex PCR; TCRdb's copy has only in-frame clones and leaves some out. The sample yields tens of thousands of clones, 55% to 65% seen once. The specimen sequenced was PBMCs. All receptors come from a woman in her fifties or sixties in good health and CMV-seronegative. The CDR3 runs from the conserved cysteine through the conserved F or W. The order of the fields is V gene, clone size, D gene, J gene, CDR3 protein, CDR3 DNA. The D gene is left open where the match is weak. Part of the rows lack a size; the others show once, few, many or a class for expanded clones.

TRBV29-1,NA,TRBD2,TRBJ2-7,CSVEGGGSVRRQYF,TGCAGCGTTGAAGGGGGGGGGAGTGTAAGGCGGCAGTACTTC
TRBV11-2,few,NA,TRBJ2-7,CASSLRTIGTYEQYF,TGTGCCAGCAGCCTACGGACAATAGGGACCTACGAGCAGTACTTC
TRBV5-5,NA,NA,TRBJ2-7,CASSLAPRGYEQYF,TGTGCCAGCAGCTTGGCCCCCCGCGGGTACGAGCAGTACTTC
TRBV2,few,NA,TRBJ1-2,CASTWTTGYTF,TGTGCCAGCACCTGGACAACCGGCTACACCTTC
TRBV5-4,NA,NA,TRBJ2-2,CASSSFGQGSAGELFF,TGTGCCAGCAGCTCCTTTGGGCAGGGATCGGCCGGGGAGCTGTTTTTT
TRBV29-1,NA,NA,TRBJ1-5,CSVLDSPHGPQHF,TGCAGCGTCCTAGACAGCCCCCATGGGCCCCAGCATTTT
TRBV6-5,NA,NA,TRBJ2-7,CASSSSRGSYEQYF,TGTGCCAGCAGTAGTAGTAGGGGCTCCTACGAGCAGTACTTC
TRBV27,few,TRBD2,TRBJ2-7,CASSFHPTSGRPYEQYF,TGTGCCAGCAGTTTTCACCCGACTAGCGGGAGGCCCTACGAGCAGTACTTC
TRBV28,once,TRBD1,TRBJ1-2,CASSPPRTGEGYGYTF,TGTGCCAGCAGTCCTCCCCGGACAGGGGAAGGCTATGGCTACACCTTC
TRBV28,NA,NA,TRBJ1-5,CASSSSDQPQHF,TGTGCCAGCAGTTCCTCCGATCAGCCCCAGCATTTT
TRBV6-5,NA,NA,TRBJ1-1,CASSPSRVLTEAFF,TGTGCCAGCAGTCCCTCGAGGGTCTTAACTGAAGCTTTCTTT
TRBV28,NA,TRBD1,TRBJ2-7,CASTSGQGREQYF,TGTGCCAGCACCTCGGGACAGGGACGGGAGCAGTACTTC
TRBV7-3,NA,TRBD2,TRBJ2-1,CASREGDLAVEQFF,TGTGCCAGCAGAGAAGGGGACCTAGCGGTTGAGCAGTTCTTC
TRBV6-4,NA,NA,TRBJ2-7,CASSGKLSGYEQYF,TGTGCCAGCAGTGGCAAGCTAAGCGGTTACGAGCAGTACTTC
TRBV18,NA,NA,TRBJ1-1,CASSPTRDLNTEAFF,TGTGCCAGCTCACCTACGCGGGACTTGAACACTGAAGCTTTCTTT
TRBV5-1,NA,TRBD1,TRBJ2-7,CASSQGQGSSYEQYF,TGCGCCAGCAGCCAGGGACAGGGGAGCTCCTACGAGCAGTACTTC
TRBV4-3,NA,NA,TRBJ2-7,CASSQDQYYEQYF,TGCGCCAGCAGCCAAGATCAGTACTACGAGCAGTACTTC
TRBV18,NA,NA,TRBJ2-3,CASSSGTDTQYF,TGTGCCAGCTCATCAGGCACAGATACGCAGTATTTT
TRBV29-1,NA,TRBD2,TRBJ2-1,CSGLVKAGGPNEQFF,TGCAGCGGTCTGGTTAAGGCGGGAGGGCCTAATGAGCAGTTCTTC
TRBV15,few,TRBD1,TRBJ2-5,CATSRDRGQGRETQYF,TGTGCCACCAGCAGAGATAGGGGACAGGGACGGGAGACCCAGTACTTC
TRBV7-6,NA,TRBD2,TRBJ2-2,CASSEMTSGWAGELFF,TGTGCCAGCAGCGAAATGACTAGCGGTTGGGCCGGGGAGCTGTTTTTT
TRBV11-3,NA,NA,TRBJ2-7,CASSLVGTNYEQYF,TGTGCCAGCAGCTTAGTCGGGACAAACTACGAGCAGTACTTC
TRBV2,once,TRBD1,TRBJ2-1,CASMDLTGGSYNEQFF,TGTGCCAGCATGGACCTGACAGGGGGGTCCTACAATGAGCAGTTCTTC
TRBV5-6,NA,NA,TRBJ1-1,CASSSPSRATEAFF,TGTGCCAGCAGCTCCCCTAGCCGGGCCACTGAAGCTTTCTTT
TRBV5-5,NA,TRBD2,TRBJ2-5,CASRPGTSGETQYF,TGTGCCAGCAGACCCGGGACTAGTGGGGAGACCCAGTACTTC
TRBV5-4,NA,NA,TRBJ2-6,CASSFISGRANVLTF,TGTGCCAGCAGCTTCATTTCCGGTCGGGCCAACGTCCTGACTTTC
TRBV29-1,NA,NA,TRBJ2-5,CSVEDPLPVGATQYF,TGCAGCGTTGAAGATCCACTACCGGTAGGGGCGACCCAGTACTTC
TRBV2,once,NA,TRBJ1-2,CASRLTAGSYGYTF,TGTGCCAGCAGGCTAACTGCGGGTAGCTATGGCTACACCTTC
TRBV19,once,TRBD1,TRBJ1-2,CASSINAGQGAGGYTF,TGTGCCAGTAGTATAAATGCGGGACAGGGGGCCGGAGGCTACACCTTC
TRBV5-4,NA,TRBD1,TRBJ2-7,CASSFTSDRDEQYF,TGTGCCAGCAGCTTCACCTCGGACAGGGACGAGCAGTACTTC
TRBV5-1,once,TRBD2,TRBJ2-7,CASSAGGGQAYEQYF,TGCGCCAGCAGCGCGGGAGGGGGGCAGGCCTACGAGCAGTACTTC
TRBV9,NA,NA,TRBJ2-7,CASSTEGSGDIPYEQYF,TGTGCCAGCAGCACCGAGGGTAGCGGCGATATCCCCTACGAGCAGTACTTC
TRBV19,NA,NA,TRBJ2-6,CASSITPRFSGANVLTF,TGTGCCAGTAGTATAACCCCGAGATTCTCTGGGGCCAACGTCCTGACTTTC
TRBV6-5,NA,NA,TRBJ2-1,CASRGDTYNEQFF,TGTGCCAGCAGGGGAGACACCTACAATGAGCAGTTCTTC
TRBV9,once,TRBD2,TRBJ2-5,CASSVVAGRETQYF,TGTGCCAGCAGCGTGGTAGCGGGTCGAGAGACCCAGTACTTC
TRBV11-3,NA,NA,TRBJ2-5,CASSQNRGGETQYF,TGTGCCAGCAGCCAAAACCGGGGTGGGGAGACCCAGTACTTC
TRBV5-1,NA,TRBD2,TRBJ2-5,CASSLALAGQETQYF,TGCGCCAGCAGCTTGGCCCTAGCGGGGCAAGAGACCCAGTACTTC
TRBV5-1,NA,NA,TRBJ1-3,CASTTDSPGNTIYF,TGCGCCAGCACCACAGACAGCCCTGGAAACACCATATATTTT
TRBV19,large,NA,TRBJ2-7,CASSRELTSYEQYF,TGTGCCAGTAGTAGGGAGTTAACTTCCTACGAGCAGTACTTC
TRBV4-1,few,TRBD2,TRBJ2-7,CASSQGARSSGRGNEQYF,TGCGCCAGCAGCCAAGGGGCTAGGTCTAGCGGCCGGGGGAACGAGCAGTACTTC
TRBV5-1,NA,TRBD1,TRBJ2-7,CASSSQGQGGEQYF,TGCGCCAGCAGCTCCCAGGGACAGGGAGGCGAGCAGTACTTC
TRBV4-3,few,NA,TRBJ2-1,CASSQDLSRAGVSYNEQFF,TGCGCCAGCAGCCAAGATCTTAGTAGAGCGGGTGTCTCCTACAATGAGCAGTTCTTC
TRBV7-7,NA,TRBD2,TRBJ2-1,CASSKSGTYNEQFF,TGTGCTAGCAGCAAGAGCGGGACCTACAATGAGCAGTTCTTC
TRBV28,NA,NA,TRBJ2-7,CASSMLIRDPYEQYF,TGTGCCAGCAGTATGCTTATCCGGGATCCCTACGAGCAGTACTTC
TRBV29-1,NA,NA,TRBJ1-4,CSVSGGAYEKLFF,TGCAGCGTGAGTGGCGGCGCCTATGAAAAACTGTTTTTT
TRBV9,NA,TRBD2,TRBJ2-1,CASSVWTSGRDEQFF,TGTGCCAGCAGCGTCTGGACTAGCGGGAGGGATGAGCAGTTCTTC
TRBV5-1,NA,TRBD1,TRBJ2-7,CASSLQDRGFSYEQYF,TGCGCCAGCAGCCTGCAGGACAGGGGATTCAGCTACGAGCAGTACTTC
TRBV5-6,NA,NA,TRBJ1-5,CASSFRGGNQPQHF,TGTGCCAGCAGCTTCAGGGGTGGCAATCAGCCCCAGCATTTT
TRBV5-1,once,TRBD2,TRBJ2-7,CASSHASGRANEQYF,TGCGCCAGCAGCCACGCTAGCGGGAGGGCCAACGAGCAGTACTTC
TRBV5-4,NA,TRBD1,TRBJ2-7,CASSLGTDSYEQYF,TGTGCCAGCAGCCTGGGGACAGACTCGTACGAGCAGTACTTC
TRBV29-1,NA,TRBD2,TRBJ2-1,CSVGSTSDRSYNEQFF,TGCAGCGTTGGTTCCACTAGCGACCGCTCCTACAATGAGCAGTTCTTC
TRBV27,NA,NA,TRBJ2-7,CASSSRNYEQYF,TGTGCCAGCAGTTCGAGGAACTACGAGCAGTACTTC
TRBV7-9,NA,TRBD1,TRBJ2-7,CASSLAGGENEQYF,TGTGCCAGCAGCTTAGCAGGGGGCGAGAACGAGCAGTACTTC
TRBV13,NA,NA,TRBJ1-2,CASSLGWEQNGYTF,TGTGCCAGCAGCTTAGGGTGGGAGCAGAATGGCTACACCTTC